This T cell receptor beta chain came from a study of shared clonotypes between healthy human individuals. Findings of the study overall: Non-shared clonotypes were found to have lower generation probabilities than the clonotypes that were shared by all four of the sorted-subset donors.

Sequenced by immunoSEQ multiplex PCR; TCRdb stores in-frame clones only, minus some. The sample contains 1,400,000 or so clones, around 98.5% of which appear only once. The split of CD4+ cells yielded CD45RA+ naive and CD45RA-negative memory subsets. Germline lookup yields CDR1 MNHNS and CDR2 SASEGT. This CDR3 region has 15 residues. The V and J ends lost 3 bases and 4 bases respectively, with 16 bases between them. Concerning this clone: Antigen specificity is unknown.

The receptor was derived from a man aged 25-45 years in good health. The chain is built from TRBV6-1 and TRBJ2-7; D may be TRBD2 (6 bases). Sequenced input: naive CD4+ T cells sorted from blood. Documented subset: CD45RA+ positively selected. The CDR3 region has the DNA TGTGCCAGCAGTGACCGCTGGGGAGGTCGGTACGAGCAGTACTTC. It yields the protein CASSDRWGGRYEQYF.